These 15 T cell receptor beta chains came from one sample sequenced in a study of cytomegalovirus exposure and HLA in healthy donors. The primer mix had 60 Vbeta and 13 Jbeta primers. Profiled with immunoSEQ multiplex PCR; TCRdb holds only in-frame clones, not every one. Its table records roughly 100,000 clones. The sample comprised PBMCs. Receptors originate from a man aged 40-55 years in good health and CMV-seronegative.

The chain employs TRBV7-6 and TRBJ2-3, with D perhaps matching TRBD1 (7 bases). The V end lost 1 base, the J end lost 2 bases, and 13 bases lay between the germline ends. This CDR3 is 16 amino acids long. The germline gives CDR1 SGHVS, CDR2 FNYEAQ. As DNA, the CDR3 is TGTGCCAGCAGCTTAGGACAGGGAGGCGCCACAGATACGCAGTATTTT. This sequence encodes CASSLGQGGATDTQYF.

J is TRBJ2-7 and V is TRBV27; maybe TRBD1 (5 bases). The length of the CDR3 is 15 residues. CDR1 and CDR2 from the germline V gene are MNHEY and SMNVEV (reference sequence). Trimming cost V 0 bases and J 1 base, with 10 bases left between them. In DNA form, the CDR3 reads TGTGCCAGCAGTTTATCGCAGGGTACTTCCTACGAGCAGTACTTC. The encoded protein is CASSLSQGTSYEQYF.

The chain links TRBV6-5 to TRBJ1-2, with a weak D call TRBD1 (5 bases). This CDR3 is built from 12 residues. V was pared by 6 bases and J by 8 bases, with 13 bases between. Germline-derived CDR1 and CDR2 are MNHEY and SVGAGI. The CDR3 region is CASSPPGRGYTF. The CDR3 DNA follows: TGTGCCAGCAGCCCCCCAGGGCGGGGCTACACCTTC.

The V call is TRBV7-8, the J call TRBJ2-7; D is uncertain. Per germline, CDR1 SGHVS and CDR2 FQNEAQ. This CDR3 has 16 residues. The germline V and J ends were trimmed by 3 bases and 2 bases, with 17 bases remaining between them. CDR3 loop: CASSFPKARITYEQYF. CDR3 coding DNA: TGTGCCAGCAGCTTTCCTAAGGCGCGGATAACCTACGAGCAGTACTTC.

CDR3 coding DNA: TGTGCCAGCACCCACTCGGCTAGCGGGAGGGTCGAGCAGTACTTC. It codes for CASTHSASGRVEQYF. This chain joins TRBV5-4 and TRBJ2-7, with 12 bases lining up with TRBD2. CDR1 is SGHNT, CDR2 YYREEE, per germline (reference sequence). The ends lost 6 bases at V and 6 bases at J; junction bases unmatched: 10. The CDR3 is 15 amino acids.

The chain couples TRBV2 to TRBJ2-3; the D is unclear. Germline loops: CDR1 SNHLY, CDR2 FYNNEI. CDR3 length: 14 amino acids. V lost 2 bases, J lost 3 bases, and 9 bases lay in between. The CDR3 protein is CASSELVGTDTQYF. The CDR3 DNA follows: TGTGCCAGCAGTGAACTAGTTGGGACAGATACGCAGTATTTT.

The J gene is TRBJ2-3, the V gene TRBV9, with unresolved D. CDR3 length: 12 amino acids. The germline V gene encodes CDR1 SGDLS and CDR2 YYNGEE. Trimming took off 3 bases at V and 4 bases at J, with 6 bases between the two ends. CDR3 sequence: CASSASSDTQYF. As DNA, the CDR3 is TGTGCCAGCAGCGCGAGCTCAGATACGCAGTATTTT.

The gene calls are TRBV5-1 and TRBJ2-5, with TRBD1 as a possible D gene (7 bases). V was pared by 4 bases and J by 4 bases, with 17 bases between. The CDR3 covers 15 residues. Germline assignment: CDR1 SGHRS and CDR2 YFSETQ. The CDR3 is CASSPGDSRTETQYF. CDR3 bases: TGCGCCAGCAGCCCGGGGGACAGCAGAACAGAGACCCAGTACTTC.

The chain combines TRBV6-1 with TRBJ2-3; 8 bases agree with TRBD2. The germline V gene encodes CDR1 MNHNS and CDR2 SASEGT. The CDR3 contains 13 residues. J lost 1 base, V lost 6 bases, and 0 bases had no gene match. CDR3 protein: CASRREGTDTQYF. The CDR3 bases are TGTGCCAGCAGGCGGGAGGGCACAGATACGCAGTATTTT.

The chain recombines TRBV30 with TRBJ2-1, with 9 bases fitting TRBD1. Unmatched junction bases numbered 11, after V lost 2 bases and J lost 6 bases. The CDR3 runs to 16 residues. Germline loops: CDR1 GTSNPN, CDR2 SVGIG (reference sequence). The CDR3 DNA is TGTGCCTGGAGTCGTATGGGGACAGGGCTTGGCAATGAGCAGTTCTTC. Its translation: CAWSRMGTGLGNEQFF.

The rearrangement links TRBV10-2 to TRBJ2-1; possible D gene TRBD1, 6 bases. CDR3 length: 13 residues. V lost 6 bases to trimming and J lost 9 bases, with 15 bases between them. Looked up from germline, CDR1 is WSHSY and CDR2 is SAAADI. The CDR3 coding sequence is TGCGCCAGCAGCCAGCTTGACAGGCTTGAGCAGTTCTTC. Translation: CASSQLDRLEQFF.

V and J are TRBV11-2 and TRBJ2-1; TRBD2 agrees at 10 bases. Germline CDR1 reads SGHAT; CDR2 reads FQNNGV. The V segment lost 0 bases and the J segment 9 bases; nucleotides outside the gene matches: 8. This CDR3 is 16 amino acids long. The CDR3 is CASSLEGLAGVFEQFF. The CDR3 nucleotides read TGTGCCAGCAGCTTAGAAGGTCTAGCGGGAGTATTTGAGCAGTTCTTC.

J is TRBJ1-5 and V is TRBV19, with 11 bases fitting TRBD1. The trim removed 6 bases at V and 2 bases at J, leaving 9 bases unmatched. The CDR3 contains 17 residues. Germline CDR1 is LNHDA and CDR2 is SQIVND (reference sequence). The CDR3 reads CASSTGTGGLGNQPQHF. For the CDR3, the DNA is TGTGCCAGTAGCACCGGGACAGGGGGTTTGGGCAATCAGCCCCAGCATTTT.

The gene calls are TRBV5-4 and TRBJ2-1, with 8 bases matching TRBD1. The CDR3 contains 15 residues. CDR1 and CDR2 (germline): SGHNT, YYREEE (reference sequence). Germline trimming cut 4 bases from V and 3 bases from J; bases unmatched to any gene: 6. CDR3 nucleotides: TGTGCCAGCAGCGCAGGACAGGGTAGCTACAATGAGCAGTTCTTC. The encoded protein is CASSAGQGSYNEQFF.

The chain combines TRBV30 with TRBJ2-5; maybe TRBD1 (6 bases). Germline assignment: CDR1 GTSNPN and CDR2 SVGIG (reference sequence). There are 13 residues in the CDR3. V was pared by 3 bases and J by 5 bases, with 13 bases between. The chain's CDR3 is CAWRTQGSETQYF. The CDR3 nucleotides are TGTGCCTGGAGGACACAGGGATCGGAGACCCAGTACTTC.